This T cell receptor beta chain is from a study of blood T cells in healthy people across ages. Comment on this clonotype: Antigen specificity is unknown.

Using a J-beta primer mix together with a sample-barcoded 5' primer, a second PCR was run for roughly 7 to 11 cycles. All samples gave at least 2.5 million CDR3-containing paired-end reads. Using its own MiXCR run on the 5' RACE reads, TCRdb lists one record per CDR3 protein. The sample carries roughly 1.5 million distinct CDR3 sequences, roughly two fifths recorded once. Broader study findings: Percentage of naive T cells showed a strong correlation with TCR beta diversity. Across the age range, TCR beta diversity per million T cells fell in a roughly linear way.

V lost 0 bases and J lost 7, with 10 bases in between. The CDR3 has 14 amino acids. Germline lookup yields CDR1 SGDLS and CDR2 YYNGEE. The origin of this receptor is a young woman in good health. Sequences were obtained from blood. The rearrangement links TRBV9 to TRBJ2-2, with D possibly being TRBD1 or TRBD2 (5 bases each). The CDR3 sequence: CASSVGGMNGELFF. The CDR3 nucleotides read TGTGCCAGCAGCGTAGGGGGGATGAACGGGGAGCTGTTTTTT.